Shown below are 28 T cell receptor beta chains from a single sample sequenced in a study of CD8+ T cells in alopecia areata. cDNA serving as the sequencing template came from extracted, reverse transcribed RNA. The method was immunoSEQ multiplex PCR; TCRdb's version includes in-frame clones alone and lacks a portion of them. The sample includes about 150,000 clones, approximately 45% of them seen just once. The sample comprised CD4+ T cells sorted from blood. The receptors were gathered from a human donor with alopecia areata.

Turning to this clone: This sample includes further DNA sequences coding for the same CDR3. The chain combines TRBV29-1 with TRBJ1-2; D ambiguous. Germline V gives CDR1 SQVTM, CDR2 ANQGSEA. This CDR3 contains 11 residues. The V end lost 0 bases, the J end lost 4 bases, and 3 bases lay between the germline ends. The chain's CDR3 is CSVEESYGYTF. The CDR3 DNA sequence: TGCAGCGTTGAAGAAAGCTATGGCTACACCTTC.

This clone was counted a single time. The chain has TRBV27 and TRBJ2-2; the D is unclear. This CDR3 has 15 residues. The germline CDR1 and CDR2 sequences are MNHEY and SMNVEV (reference sequence). The V end was cut by 4 bases, the J end by 0 bases, with 9 bases between. This CDR3 reads CASSSVSSNTGELFF. CDR3 DNA: TGTGCCAGCAGTTCTGTTAGTTCGAACACCGGGGAGCTGTTTTTT.

The gene calls are TRBV28 and TRBJ1-1; D unclear. Trimming left V 3 bases short and J 10 bases short, with 9 bases between. The CDR3 loop spans 11 amino acids. CDR1 and CDR2 from the germline V gene are MDHEN and SYDVKM. The CDR3 DNA reads TGTGCCAGCAGTTTCTTCAAGGGAGCTTTCTTT. Protein sequence: CASSFFKGAFF. The full variable domain, completed using reference TRBV28 and TRBJ1-1, is DVKVTQSSRYLVKRTGEKVFLECVQDMDHENMFWYRQDPGLGLRLIYFSYDVKMKEKGDIPEGYSVSREKKERFSLILESASTNQTSMYLCASSFFKGAFFGQGTRLTVV.

The genes are TRBV9 and TRBJ2-1; D might be TRBD1 or TRBD2, each matching 5 bases. The V gene's germline CDR1 is SGDLS and CDR2 YYNGEE. This CDR3 is 13 amino acids long. V was clipped by 0 bases and J by 12 bases, with 13 bases between them. CDR3 bases: TGTGCCAGCAGCGTAGAGGGGACGGGGTCGCAGTTCTTC. Its translation is CASSVEGTGSQFF.

This clone occurred once. V is TRBV11-2 and J is TRBJ2-3; 11 nucleotides agree with TRBD2. Germline loops: CDR1 SGHAT, CDR2 FQNNGV. Unmatched junction bases numbered 4, after V lost 2 bases and J lost 6 bases. The CDR3 covers 15 residues. The CDR3 spells CASSLPTSGMDTQYF. CDR3 nucleotides: TGTGCCAGCAGCTTACCGACTAGCGGGATGGATACGCAGTATTTT.

The genes are TRBV18 and TRBJ2-7; D could derive from TRBD1 or TRBD2 (5 bases each). In germline, CDR1 is KGHSH, CDR2 LQKENI. V was shortened by 0 bases and J by 3 bases, with 12 bases between the two germline ends. The CDR3 runs to 15 residues. CDR3 protein: CASSPPRGEGYEQYF. DNA for the CDR3: TGTGCCAGCTCACCACCGAGAGGGGAAGGCTACGAGCAGTACTTC.

This clone came up once. J is TRBJ2-1 and V is TRBV10-3; TRBD2 agrees at 8 bases. CDR3 size: 15 residues. CDR1 is ENHRY and CDR2 is SYGVKD in the germline V gene. V shed 7 bases, J shed 6 bases, and the junction held 11 bases outside the gene matches. The CDR3 nucleotides read TGTGCCATCACAATACGAGCGGGAGTGGGCAATGAGCAGTTCTTC. Translating gives CAITIRAGVGNEQFF.

The chain uses TRBV15 and TRBJ1-2, with a possible D match to TRBD1 (6 bases). The CDR3 totals 15 residues. The germline CDR1 and CDR2 sequences are LNHNV and YYDKDF (reference sequence). Trimming took 0 bases from V and 4 from J, leaving 12 bases between them. The CDR3 DNA reads TGTGCCACCAGCAGAGAAAGGGACACTCGCTATGGCTACACCTTC. Translation: CATSRERDTRYGYTF.

This clone came up a few times. The rearrangement links TRBV7-8 to TRBJ2-6, with TRBD2 matching over 11 bases. The CDR3 has 21 residues. The V segment lost 8 bases and the J segment 0 bases; nucleotides outside the gene matches: 18. The germline V gene has CDR1 SGHVS and CDR2 FQNEAQ. This CDR3 is CASLGRGSGRAESSGANVLTF. The CDR3 DNA reads TGTGCCAGCCTAGGTCGGGGTAGCGGGAGGGCCGAGAGCTCTGGGGCCAACGTCCTGACTTTC.

The sample holds a few counts of this clone. This chain joins TRBV6-5 and TRBJ1-5; D is unclear. The CDR3 contains 15 residues. Per germline, CDR1 MNHEY and CDR2 SVGAGI. The V end lost 0 bases, the J end lost 2 bases, and 8 bases lay between the germline ends. The CDR3 DNA is TGTGCCAGCAGTTACTCGGGTGGCGGCAATCAGCCCCAGCATTTT. Residues: CASSYSGGGNQPQHF.

This clone was detected a few times. The rearrangement uses TRBV25-1 and TRBJ2-7, with TRBD2 as a possible D gene (5 bases). The germline gives CDR1 MGHDK, CDR2 SYGVNS. The CDR3 runs 14 residues. The germline V and J ends were trimmed by 6 bases and 3 bases, with 15 bases remaining between them. The CDR3 loop reads CASSGPSGFYEQYF. Written as DNA, the CDR3 is TGTGCCAGCAGCGGGCCCTCGGGGTTCTACGAGCAGTACTTC.

This clone was detected only a few times. The V call is TRBV7-9, the J call TRBJ1-1, with D unresolved. This CDR3 has 14 amino acids. Looked up from germline, CDR1 is SEHNR and CDR2 is FQNEAQ (reference sequence). V lost 7 bases and J 0 bases, leaving 12 bases between the germline ends. CDR3 sequence: CASTPQAVNTEAFF. DNA of the CDR3: TGTGCCAGCACCCCCCAGGCGGTGAACACTGAAGCTTTCTTT.

The rearrangement uses TRBV2 and TRBJ2-2, with D hard to call. The CDR3 loop spans 12 amino acids. Germline V gives CDR1 SNHLY, CDR2 FYNNEI. V dropped 8 bases and J dropped 6 bases, with 10 bases sitting between them. The CDR3 DNA follows: TGTGCCAGCGGAGTTGGGGCCGGGGAGCTGTTTTTT. This gives the protein CASGVGAGELFF.

The chain joins TRBV15 to TRBJ1-2; D is perhaps TRBD1 (5 bases). The CDR3 contains 13 residues. Germline CDR1 is LNHNV and CDR2 is YYDKDF (reference sequence). The V gene lost 1 base and the J gene lost 4 bases, with 7 bases spanning the gap. The DNA of the CDR3 is TGTGCCACCAGCAGAGGCAGGGTCTATGGCTACACCTTC. Translating gives CATSRGRVYGYTF.

The rearrangement links TRBV6-1 to TRBJ2-7, with D perhaps matching TRBD1 or TRBD2 (5 bases each). Trimming removed 6 bases from V and 3 bases from J, with 12 bases in between. CDR1 MNHNS and CDR2 SASEGT come from the germline V gene. The CDR3 extends over 13 amino acids. CDR3 bases: TGTGCCAGCAGAGGGGTAGGAGGCTACGAGCAGTACTTC. Translation gives CASRGVGGYEQYF.

As regards this clone: Within the sample, other DNA sequences also encode this same CDR3. V usage is TRBV29-1 and J usage is TRBJ2-7; 8 bases fit TRBD1. The CDR3 totals 13 residues. V lost 7 bases, J lost 0 bases, and 5 bases stayed unmatched. CDR1 SQVTM and CDR2 ANQGSEA come from the germline V gene. In DNA, the CDR3 is TGCAGCGCTCGGGACAGGAACTCCTACGAGCAGTACTTC. Translating gives CSARDRNSYEQYF.

The J gene is TRBJ2-1, the V gene TRBV7-8, with D perhaps TRBD1 (5 bases). V lost 6 bases and J lost 9, with 9 bases in between. The CDR3 has 11 residues. The germline gives CDR1 SGHVS, CDR2 FQNEAQ. The CDR3 DNA sequence: TGTGCCAGCAGTCCAGGGATTGAGCAGTTCTTC. It specifies CASSPGIEQFF.

The V call is TRBV29-1, the J call TRBJ1-1, with a possible D match to TRBD1 (6 bases). CDR1 is SQVTM and CDR2 is ANQGSEA in the germline V gene. With 3 bases removed from V and 2 bases from J, the gap between germline ends came to 10 bases. The CDR3 is 13 residues long. CDR3 protein: CSVDRTANTEAFF. For the CDR3, the DNA is TGCAGCGTTGATCGGACAGCAAACACTGAAGCTTTCTTT. Full variable domain (outside the CDR3, taken from reference TRBV29-1 and TRBJ1-1): SAVISQKPSRDICQRGTSLTIQCQVDSQVTMMFWYRQQPGQSLTLIATANQGSEATYESGFVIDKFPISRPNLTFSTLTVSNMSPEDSSIYLCSVDRTANTEAFFGQGTRLTVV.

This clone was picked up a small number of times. The CDR3 sequence: CASSSPTGVETQYF. The DNA for the CDR3 is TGTGCCAGCAGTTCCCCGACAGGGGTAGAGACCCAGTACTTC. The rearrangement uses TRBV28 and TRBJ2-5, with 8 bases that match TRBD1. The trim removed 4 bases at V and 4 bases at J, leaving 5 bases unmatched. This CDR3 contains 14 residues. Germline lookup yields CDR1 MDHEN and CDR2 SYDVKM.

This sequence joins TRBV5-1 and TRBJ2-5, with D perhaps given as TRBD1 or TRBD2 (5 bases each). The CDR3 covers 15 residues. The germline V gene encodes CDR1 SGHRS and CDR2 YFSETQ. V shed 0 bases and J shed 0 bases, with 9 bases lying between them. The DNA for the CDR3 is TGCGCCAGCAGCTTGGGGGGGAGTAACCAAGAGACCCAGTACTTC. Translating gives CASSLGGSNQETQYF. The variable domain in full, with the rest retrieved from reference TRBV5-1 and TRBJ2-5, is KAGVTQTPRYLIKTRGQQVTLSCSPISGHRSVSWYQQTPGQGLQFLFEYFSETQRNKGNFPGRFSGRQFSNSRSEMNVSTLELGDSALYLCASSLGGSNQETQYFGPGTRLLVL.

The chain links TRBV27 to TRBJ2-3, with TRBD2 matching 8 bases. The trim removed 2 bases at V and 2 bases at J, leaving 3 bases unmatched. The CDR3 spans 15 residues. The V gene's germline CDR1 is MNHEY and CDR2 SMNVEV (reference sequence). CDR3 region: CASSLGTSLTDTQYF. The CDR3 DNA reads TGTGCCAGCAGTTTAGGGACTAGTCTCACAGATACGCAGTATTTT.

This sequence joins TRBV30 and TRBJ1-2, with D unresolved. V was cut by 2 bases and J by 7 bases, with 14 bases left in between. This CDR3 comprises 13 residues. Germline lookup yields CDR1 GTSNPN and CDR2 SVGIG (reference sequence). For the CDR3, the DNA is TGTGCCTGGAGTCAAGTGGCGGGTTCTGGCTACACCTTC. Its translation: CAWSQVAGSGYTF. Full variable domain (missing parts from reference TRBV30 and TRBJ1-2): SQTIHQWPATLVQPVGSPLSLECTVEGTSNPNLYWYRQAAGRGLQLLFYSVGIGQISSEVPQNLSASRPQDRQFILSSKKLLLSDSGFYLCAWSQVAGSGYTFGSGTRLTVV.

There are a few counts of this clone. CDR3 sequence: CASRRDHNEQFF. The CDR3 DNA follows: TGCGCCAGCAGGCGCGATCACAATGAGCAGTTCTTC. The chain has TRBV5-1 and TRBJ2-1, with D hard to call. The germline V and J ends were trimmed by 5 bases and 5 bases, with 8 bases remaining between them. The CDR3 has 12 amino acids. Germline lookup yields CDR1 SGHRS and CDR2 YFSETQ.

The J gene is TRBJ2-1, the V gene TRBV4-2; 9 nucleotides line up with TRBD1. Trimming at V came to 4 bases and at J to 6 bases, leaving 4 bases not matched to a gene. This CDR3 contains 14 residues. Germline V gene data show CDR1 as LGHNA and CDR2 as YNFKEQ. The CDR3 sequence: CASSRDREINEQFF. In DNA form, the CDR3 reads TGTGCCAGCAGCCGGGACAGGGAGATCAATGAGCAGTTCTTC.

This clone was counted only a few times. CDR3 residues: CASSFRPLANVLTF. CDR3 DNA sequence: TGTGCCAGCAGCTTCAGGCCCTTAGCCAACGTCCTGACTTTC. The V and J genes are TRBV11-3 and TRBJ2-6; D is ambiguous. Trimming took 3 bases from V and 7 from J, leaving 10 bases between them. This CDR3 region has 14 residues. Germline assignment: CDR1 SGHNT and CDR2 YENEEA.

This clone was counted once. The rearrangement links TRBV11-1 to TRBJ2-1; 8 bases match TRBD2. This CDR3 comprises 15 residues. V lost 4 bases, J lost 8 bases, and 10 bases stayed unmatched. Germline-derived CDR1 and CDR2 are SGHAT and FQDESV (reference sequence). The CDR3: CASSYSSGSSYEQFF. CDR3 in DNA: TGTGCCAGCAGCTATTCCAGCGGGAGCTCTTATGAGCAGTTCTTC. Drawing the rest from reference TRBV11-1 and TRBJ2-1, the complete variable domain is EAEVAQSPRYKITEKSQAVAFWCDPISGHATLYWYRQILGQGPELLVQFQDESVVDDSQLPKDRFSAERLKGVDSTLKIQPAELGDSAMYLCASSYSSGSSYEQFFGPGTRLTVL.

The V call is TRBV7-8, the J call TRBJ1-1; D gene unclear. The V end lost 5 bases, the J end lost 0 bases, and 7 bases lay between the germline ends. The CDR3 is 13 residues long. Germline V gives CDR1 SGHVS, CDR2 FQNEAQ. The CDR3 bases are TGTGCCAGCAGCCAGACCATGAACACTGAAGCTTTCTTT. It yields the protein CASSQTMNTEAFF.

This chain joins TRBV7-9 and TRBJ2-7, with a possible D match to TRBD2 (6 bases). The germline V gene has CDR1 SEHNR and CDR2 FQNEAQ (reference sequence). V lost 8 bases and J 1 base, leaving 12 bases between the germline ends. This CDR3 comprises 13 residues. The CDR3, as DNA: TGTGCCAGCCGACTAGAGTGGTCCTACGAGCAGTACTTC. Protein: CASRLEWSYEQYF. The variable domain in full, completed from reference TRBV7-9 and TRBJ2-7, reads DTGVSQNPRHKITKRGQNVTFRCDPISEHNRLYWYRQTLGQGPEFLTYFQNEAQLEKSRLLSDRFSAERPKGSFSTLEIQRTEQGDSAMYLCASRLEWSYEQYFGPGTRLTVT.